What follows describes a single T cell receptor beta chain. The sample originates from a study of blood T cell repertoires in COVID-19. Study as a whole: Acute-phase and convalescent COVID-19 samples originated in the United States, Italy and Spain. PBMCs, B-cell-depleted T cells, or T cells were the source of the cDNA or gDNA that made up the material.

Authors' methods: Amplification of reference gene primers was used by the study to estimate nucleated cell counts. The protocol was immunoSEQ multiplex PCR, while the TCRdb copy is restricted to in-frame clones and leaves out a portion. V and J calls and clone size are given by that table; D and trimming were obtained from the DNA. The table records 100,000 to 150,000 clones, about four fifths of them present only once. V shed 5 bases, J shed 2 bases, and the junction held 8 bases outside the gene matches. Per germline, CDR1 LGHNA and CDR2 YNFKEQ. The CDR3 extends over 16 amino acids. Sequencing was carried out using peripheral blood. The chain recombines TRBV4-2 with TRBJ2-3, with TRBD2 matching 9 bases. The TCR was taken from a woman between 45 and 65 years old with acute or convalescent COVID-19. The CDR3 spells CASSSRTSALTDTQYF. The CDR3 bases are TGTGCCAGCAGCTCGCGGACTAGCGCCCTCACAGATACGCAGTATTTT.